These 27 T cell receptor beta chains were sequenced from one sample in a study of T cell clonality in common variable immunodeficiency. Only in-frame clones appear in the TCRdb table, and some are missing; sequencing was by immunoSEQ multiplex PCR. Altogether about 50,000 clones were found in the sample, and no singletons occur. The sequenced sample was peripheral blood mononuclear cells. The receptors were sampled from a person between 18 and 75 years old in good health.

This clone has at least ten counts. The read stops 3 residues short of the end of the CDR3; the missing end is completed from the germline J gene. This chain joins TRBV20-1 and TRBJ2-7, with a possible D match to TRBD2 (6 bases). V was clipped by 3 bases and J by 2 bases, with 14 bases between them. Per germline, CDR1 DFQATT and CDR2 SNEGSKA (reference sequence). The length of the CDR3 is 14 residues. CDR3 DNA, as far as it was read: TGCAGTGCTAGGACGAGGGACTTTGCCTACGAG. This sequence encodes CSARTRDFAYE. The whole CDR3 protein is CSARTRDFAYEQYF.

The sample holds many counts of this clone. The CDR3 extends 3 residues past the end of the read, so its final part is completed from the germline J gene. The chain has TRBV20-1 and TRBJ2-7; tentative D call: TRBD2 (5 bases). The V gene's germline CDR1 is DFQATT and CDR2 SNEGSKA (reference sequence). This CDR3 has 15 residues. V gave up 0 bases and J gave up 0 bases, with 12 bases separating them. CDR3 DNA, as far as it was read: TGCAGTGCTAGAGACTACTTAGCGAGCTCCTACGAG. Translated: CSARDYLASSYE. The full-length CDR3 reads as CSARDYLASSYEQYF.

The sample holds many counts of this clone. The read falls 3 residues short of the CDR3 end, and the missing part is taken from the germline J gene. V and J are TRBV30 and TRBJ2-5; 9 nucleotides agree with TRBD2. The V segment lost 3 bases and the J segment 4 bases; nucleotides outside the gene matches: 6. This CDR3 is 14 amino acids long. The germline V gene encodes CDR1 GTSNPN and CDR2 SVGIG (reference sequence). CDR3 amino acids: CAWSGISGGETQYF. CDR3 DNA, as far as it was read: TGTGCCTGGAGCGGAATTAGCGGGGGAGAGACC. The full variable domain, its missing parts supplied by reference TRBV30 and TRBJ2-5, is SQTIHQWPATLVQPVGSPLSLECTVEGTSNPNLYWYRQAAGRGLQLLFYSVGIGQISSEVPQNLSASRPQDRQFILSSKKLLLSDSGFYLCAWSGISGGETQYFGPGTRLLVL.

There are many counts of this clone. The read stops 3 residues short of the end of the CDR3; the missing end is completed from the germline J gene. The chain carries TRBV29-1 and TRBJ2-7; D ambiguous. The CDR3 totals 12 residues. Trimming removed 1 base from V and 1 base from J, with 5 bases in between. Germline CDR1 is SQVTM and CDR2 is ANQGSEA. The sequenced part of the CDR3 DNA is TGCAGCGTTGAAGCAGGTTCCTACGAG. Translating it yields CSVEAGSYE. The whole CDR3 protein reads CSVEAGSYEQYF.

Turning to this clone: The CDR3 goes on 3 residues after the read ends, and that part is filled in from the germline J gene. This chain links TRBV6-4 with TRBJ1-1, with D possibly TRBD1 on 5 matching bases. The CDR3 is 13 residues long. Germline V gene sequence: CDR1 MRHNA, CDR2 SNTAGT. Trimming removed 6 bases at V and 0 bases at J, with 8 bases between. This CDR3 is CASRATVNTEAFF. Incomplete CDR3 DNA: TGTGCCAGCAGGGCGACAGTGAACACTGAA.

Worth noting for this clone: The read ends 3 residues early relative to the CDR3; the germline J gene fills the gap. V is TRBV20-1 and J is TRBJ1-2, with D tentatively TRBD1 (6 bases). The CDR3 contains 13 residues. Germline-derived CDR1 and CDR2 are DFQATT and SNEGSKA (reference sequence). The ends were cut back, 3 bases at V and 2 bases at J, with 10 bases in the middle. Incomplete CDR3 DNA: TGCAGTGCTAGTTGGACAGTGAACTATGGC. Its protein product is CSASWTVNYG. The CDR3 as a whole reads CSASWTVNYGYTF.

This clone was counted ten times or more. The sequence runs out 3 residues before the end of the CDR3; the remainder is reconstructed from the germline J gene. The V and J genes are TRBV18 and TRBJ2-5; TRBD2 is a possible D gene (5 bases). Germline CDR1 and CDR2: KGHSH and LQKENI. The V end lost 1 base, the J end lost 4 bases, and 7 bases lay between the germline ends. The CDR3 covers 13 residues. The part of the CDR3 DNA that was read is TGTGCCAGCTCACCACAAAGCGGAGAGACC. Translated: CASSPQSGET. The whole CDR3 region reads CASSPQSGETQYF.

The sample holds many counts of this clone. The CDR3 protein is CASSQFYPGGGTDTQYF. Partial CDR3 DNA: TGTGCCAGCAGCCAATTCTATCCGGGGGGGGGCACAGATACG. The V gene is TRBV3-1 (or the pseudogene TRBV3-2), the J gene TRBJ2-3, with TRBD2 matching 8 bases. With the read ending 3 residues before the CDR3 end, the germline J gene is used to fill in that end. CDR3 size: 17 residues. Per the germline V gene, CDR1 is LGHDT and CDR2 is YNNKEL (reference sequence). The ends lost 2 bases at V and 1 base at J; junction bases unmatched: 8.

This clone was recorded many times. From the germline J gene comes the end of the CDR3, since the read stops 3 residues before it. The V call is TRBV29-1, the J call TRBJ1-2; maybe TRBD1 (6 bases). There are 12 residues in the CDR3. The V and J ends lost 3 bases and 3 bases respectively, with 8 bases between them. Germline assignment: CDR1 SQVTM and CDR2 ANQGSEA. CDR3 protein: CSVDRGYYGYTF. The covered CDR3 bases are TGCAGCGTTGACAGGGGATACTATGGC.

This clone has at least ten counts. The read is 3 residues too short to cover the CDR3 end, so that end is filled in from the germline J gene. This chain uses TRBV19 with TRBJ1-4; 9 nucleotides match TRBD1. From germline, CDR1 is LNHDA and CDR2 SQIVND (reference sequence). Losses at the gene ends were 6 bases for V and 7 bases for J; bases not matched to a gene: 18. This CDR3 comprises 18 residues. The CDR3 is CASSGIGGQGLSGEKLFF. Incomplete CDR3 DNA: TGTGCCAGTAGCGGGATTGGAGGACAGGGGTTAAGCGGTGAAAAA.

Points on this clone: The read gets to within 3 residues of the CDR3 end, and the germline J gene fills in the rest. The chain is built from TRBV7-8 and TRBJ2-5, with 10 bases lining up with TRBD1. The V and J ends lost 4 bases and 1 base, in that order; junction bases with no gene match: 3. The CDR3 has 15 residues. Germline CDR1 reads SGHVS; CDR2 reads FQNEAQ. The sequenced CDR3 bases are TGTGCCAGCAGCTCCCGGGACAGGGGCCAAGAGACC. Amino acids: CASSSRDRGQET. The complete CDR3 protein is CASSSRDRGQETQYF.

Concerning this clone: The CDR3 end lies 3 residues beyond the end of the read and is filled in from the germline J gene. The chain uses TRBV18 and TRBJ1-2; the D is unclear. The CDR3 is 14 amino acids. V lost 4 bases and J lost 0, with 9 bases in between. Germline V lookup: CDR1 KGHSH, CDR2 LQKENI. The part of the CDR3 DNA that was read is TGTGCCAGCTCACAGTCCACTCCTAACTATGGC. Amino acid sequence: CASSQSTPNYG. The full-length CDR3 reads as CASSQSTPNYGYTF.

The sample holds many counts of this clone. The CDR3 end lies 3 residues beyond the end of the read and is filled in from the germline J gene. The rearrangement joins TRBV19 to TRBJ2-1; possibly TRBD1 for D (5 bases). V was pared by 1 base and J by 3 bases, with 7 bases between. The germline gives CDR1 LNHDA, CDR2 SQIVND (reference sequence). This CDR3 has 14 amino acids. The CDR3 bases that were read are TGTGCCAGTAGTATAGGACAGATCTACAATGAG. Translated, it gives CASSIGQIYNE. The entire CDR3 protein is CASSIGQIYNEQFF.

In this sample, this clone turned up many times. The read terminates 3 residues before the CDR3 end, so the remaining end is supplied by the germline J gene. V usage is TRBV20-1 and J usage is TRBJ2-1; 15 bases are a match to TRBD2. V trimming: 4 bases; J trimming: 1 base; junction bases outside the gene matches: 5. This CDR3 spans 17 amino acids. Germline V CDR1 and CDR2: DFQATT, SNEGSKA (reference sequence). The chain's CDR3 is CSATGTSGRSSYNEQFF. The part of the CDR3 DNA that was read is TGCAGTGCTACCGGGACTAGCGGGAGGTCTTCCTACAATGAG.

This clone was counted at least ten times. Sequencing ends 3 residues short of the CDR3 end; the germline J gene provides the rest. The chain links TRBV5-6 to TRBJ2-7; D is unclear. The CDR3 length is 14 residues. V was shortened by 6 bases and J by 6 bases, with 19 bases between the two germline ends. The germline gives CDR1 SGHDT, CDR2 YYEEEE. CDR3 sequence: CASTLGSPMGEQYF. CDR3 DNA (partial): TGTGCCAGCACCCTAGGATCCCCGATGGGCGAG. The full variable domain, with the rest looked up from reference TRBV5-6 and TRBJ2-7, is DAGVTQSPTHLIKTRGQQVTLRCSPKSGHDTVSWYQQALGQGPQFIFQYYEEEERQRGNFPDRFSGHQFPNYSSELNVNALLLGDSALYLCASTLGSPMGEQYFGPGTRLTVT.

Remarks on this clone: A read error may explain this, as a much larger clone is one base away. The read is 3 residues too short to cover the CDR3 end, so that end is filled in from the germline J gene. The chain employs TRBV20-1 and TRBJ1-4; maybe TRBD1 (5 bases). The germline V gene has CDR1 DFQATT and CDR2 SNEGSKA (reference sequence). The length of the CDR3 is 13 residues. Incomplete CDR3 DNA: TGCAGTGCTAGAGATCTTGGGGCCAACGTA. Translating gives CSARDLGANV. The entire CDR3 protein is CSARDLGANVLFF.

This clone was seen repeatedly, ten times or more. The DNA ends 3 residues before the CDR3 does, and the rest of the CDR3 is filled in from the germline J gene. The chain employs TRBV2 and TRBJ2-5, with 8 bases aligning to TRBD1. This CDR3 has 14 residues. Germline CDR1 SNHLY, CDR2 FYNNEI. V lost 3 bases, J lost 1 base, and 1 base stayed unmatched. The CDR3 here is CASSEDRAQETQYF. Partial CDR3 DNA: TGTGCCAGCAGTGAGGACAGGGCCCAAGAGACC.

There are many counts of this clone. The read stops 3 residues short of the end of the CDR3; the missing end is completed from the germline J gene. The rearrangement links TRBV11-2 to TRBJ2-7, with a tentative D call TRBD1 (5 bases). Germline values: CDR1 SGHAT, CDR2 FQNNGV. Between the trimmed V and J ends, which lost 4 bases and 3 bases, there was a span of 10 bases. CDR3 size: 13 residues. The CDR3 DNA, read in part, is TGTGCCAGCAGCTCGCGTAGGGGCTACGAG. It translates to CASSSRRGYE. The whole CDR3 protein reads CASSSRRGYEQYF. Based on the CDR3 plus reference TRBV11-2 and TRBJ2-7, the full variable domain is EAGVAQSPRYKIIEKRQSVAFWCNPISGHATLYWYQQILGQGPKLLIQFQNNGVVDDSQLPKDRFSAERLKGVDSTLKIQPAKLEDSAVYLCASSSRRGYEQYFGPGTRLTVT.

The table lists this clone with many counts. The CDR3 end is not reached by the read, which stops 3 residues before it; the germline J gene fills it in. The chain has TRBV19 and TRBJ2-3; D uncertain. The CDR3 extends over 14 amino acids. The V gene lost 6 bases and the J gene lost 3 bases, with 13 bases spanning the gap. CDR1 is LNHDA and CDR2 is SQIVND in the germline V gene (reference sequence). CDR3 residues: CASSRWSGTDTQYF. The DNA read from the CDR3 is TGTGCCAGTAGCAGGTGGTCAGGTACAGATACG. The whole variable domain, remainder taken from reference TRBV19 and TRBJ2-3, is DGGITQSPKYLFRKEGQNVTLSCEQNLNHDAMYWYRQDPGQGLRLIYYSQIVNDFQKGDIAEGYSVSREKKESFPLTVTSAQKNPTAFYLCASSRWSGTDTQYFGPGTRLTVL.

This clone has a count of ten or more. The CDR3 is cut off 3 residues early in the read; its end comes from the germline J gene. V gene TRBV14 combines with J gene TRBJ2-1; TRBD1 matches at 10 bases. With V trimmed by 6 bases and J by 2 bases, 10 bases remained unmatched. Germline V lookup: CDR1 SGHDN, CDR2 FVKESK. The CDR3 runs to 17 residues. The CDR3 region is CASSRDRGSNTYNEQFF. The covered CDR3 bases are TGTGCCAGCAGTCGGGACAGGGGTAGTAATACCTACAATGAG.

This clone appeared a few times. CDR3 sequence reads: CASSPMAGQKNQPQYF. CDR3 bases read: TGTGCCAGCTCACCAATGGCGGGGCAAAAGAATCAGCCG. The chain couples TRBV18 to TRBJ2-3; possible D gene TRBD2, 6 bases. The missing CDR3 end, 3 residues past where the read stops, is filled in from the germline J gene. The CDR3 extends over 16 amino acids. Germline assignment: CDR1 KGHSH and CDR2 LQKENI.

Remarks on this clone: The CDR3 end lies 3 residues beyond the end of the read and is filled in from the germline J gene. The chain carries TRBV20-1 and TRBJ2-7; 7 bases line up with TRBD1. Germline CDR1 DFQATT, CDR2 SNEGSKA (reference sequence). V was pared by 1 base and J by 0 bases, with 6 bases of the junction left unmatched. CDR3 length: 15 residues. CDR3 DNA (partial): TGCAGTGCTAGAGCTCCGACAGGGAACTCCTACGAG. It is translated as CSARAPTGNSYE. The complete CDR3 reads CSARAPTGNSYEQYF.

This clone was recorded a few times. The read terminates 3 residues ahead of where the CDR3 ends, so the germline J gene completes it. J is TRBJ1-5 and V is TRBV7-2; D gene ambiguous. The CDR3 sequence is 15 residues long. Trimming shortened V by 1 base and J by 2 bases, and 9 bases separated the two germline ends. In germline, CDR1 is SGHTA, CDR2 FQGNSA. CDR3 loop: CASSLGTNRNQPQHF. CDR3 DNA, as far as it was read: TGTGCCAGCAGCTTAGGAACAAATCGCAATCAGCCC.

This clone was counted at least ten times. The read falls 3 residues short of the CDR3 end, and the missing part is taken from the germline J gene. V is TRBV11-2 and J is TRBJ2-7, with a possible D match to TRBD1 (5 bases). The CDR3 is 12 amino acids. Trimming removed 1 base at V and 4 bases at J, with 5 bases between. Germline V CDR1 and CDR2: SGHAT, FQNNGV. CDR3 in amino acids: CASSLAGYEQYF. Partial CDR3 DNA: TGTGCCAGCAGCTTAGCAGGGTACGAG.

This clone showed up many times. CDR3 DNA, as far as it was read: TGTGCCAGCACCCTACTTGGGGGGGAGACC. Amino acid sequence: CASTLLGGET. The whole CDR3 is CASTLLGGETQYF. V is TRBV5-4 and J is TRBJ2-5, with a weak D call TRBD2 (6 bases). The observed sequence ends 3 residues before the CDR3 terminus, with the missing tail filled in from the germline J gene. V was pared by 6 bases and J by 5 bases, with 14 bases between. Per germline, CDR1 SGHNT and CDR2 YYREEE (reference sequence). This CDR3 has 13 amino acids. Using reference TRBV5-4 and TRBJ2-5 for the parts outside the CDR3, the full variable domain is ETGVTQSPTHLIKTRGQQVTLRCSSQSGHNTVSWYQQALGQGPQFIFQYYREEENGRGNFPPRFSGLQFPNYSSELNVNALELDDSALYLCASTLLGGETQYFGPGTRLLVL.

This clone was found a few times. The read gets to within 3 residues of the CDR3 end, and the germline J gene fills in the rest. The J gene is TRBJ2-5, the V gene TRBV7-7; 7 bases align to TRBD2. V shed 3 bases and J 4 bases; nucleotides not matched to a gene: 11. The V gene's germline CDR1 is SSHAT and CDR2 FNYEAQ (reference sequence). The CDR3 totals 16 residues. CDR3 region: CASSLGLGGGLETQYF. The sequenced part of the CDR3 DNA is TGTGCCAGCAGCTTGGGTCTCGGGGGAGGGTTAGAGACC. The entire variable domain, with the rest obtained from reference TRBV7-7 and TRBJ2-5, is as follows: GAGVSQSPRYKVTKRGQDVTLRCDPISSHATLYWYQQALGQGPEFLTYFNYEAQPDKSGLPSDRFSAERPEGSISTLTIQRTEQRDSAMYRCASSLGLGGGLETQYFGPGTRLLVL.

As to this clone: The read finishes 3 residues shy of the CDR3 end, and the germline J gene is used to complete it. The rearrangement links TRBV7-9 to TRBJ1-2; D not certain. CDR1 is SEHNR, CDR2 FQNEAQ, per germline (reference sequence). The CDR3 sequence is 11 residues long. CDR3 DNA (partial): TGTGCCAGCAGTTTCACAGATACC. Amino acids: CASSFTDT. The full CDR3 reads CASSFTDTYTF.